What follows describes a single T cell receptor beta chain. This record belongs to a study of blood T cell repertoires in COVID-19. Background on the study: The samples span acute and convalescent COVID-19 from the United States, Italy and Spain. In each case, the material was cDNA or gDNA derived from T cells, B-cell-depleted T cells, or PBMCs.

In the authors' workflow: Cell counts per sample came from amplifying reference gene primers. The data were produced by immunoSEQ multiplex PCR, yet TCRdb's version contains in-frame clones alone and is incomplete. That table supplies the V and J calls and clone size; D and trimming were determined from the DNA. The sample lists about 140,000 clones, around 84% occurring once. The germline V gene encodes CDR1 MGHDK and CDR2 SYGVNS. Trimming shortened V by 7 bases and J by 12 bases, and 9 bases separated the two germline ends. This CDR3 comprises 10 residues. This clonotype originated in a man between 60 and 70 years old with active or convalescent COVID-19. The sample consisted of peripheral blood. The chain employs TRBV25-1 and TRBJ1-4; a weak D match, TRBD1 (6 bases). The CDR3 DNA sequence: TGTGCCAGCATGGGGGCGGAACTGTTTTTT. This translates into CASMGAELFF.